The rows below give T cell receptor beta chains drawn from one sample of a study of cytotoxic CD8 clonotypes in ibrutinib-treated CLL. The data were produced by immunoSEQ multiplex PCR, yet TCRdb's version contains in-frame clones alone and is incomplete. The sample yields 150,000 or so clones, approximately 80% seen once. Sequenced material: PBMCs, taken after 36 months of ibrutinib treatment. These receptors were taken from a human donor with chronic lymphocytic leukemia. Each CDR3 is given with its conserved first and last residue. The order of the fields is clone size, CDR3 length, V gene, D gene, J gene, CDR3 protein, CDR3 DNA. D genes are given only for firm matches. The size of a clone is reported for some rows only, either as once, few or many, or as a class for expanded clones.

abundance: NA
len: 12
v_gene: TRBV30
d_gene: NA
j_gene: TRBJ1-4
CDR3aa: CGGNPRDEKLFF
CDR3nt: TGTGGTGGGAACCCAAGGGATGAAAAACTGTTTTTT

abundance: NA
len: 15
v_gene: TRBV6-1
d_gene: NA
j_gene: TRBJ2-7
CDR3aa: CASSVLLSAEYEQYF
CDR3nt: TGTGCCAGCAGTGTCCTCCTCAGCGCCGAATACGAGCAGTACTTC

abundance: NA
len: 15
v_gene: TRBV9
d_gene: NA
j_gene: TRBJ2-2
CDR3aa: CASSPRWGPTGELFF
CDR3nt: TGTGCCAGCAGCCCCCGATGGGGGCCCACCGGGGAGCTGTTTTTT

abundance: NA
len: 14
v_gene: TRBV5-1
d_gene: NA
j_gene: TRBJ1-2
CDR3aa: CASSPGGAPYGYTF
CDR3nt: TGCGCCAGCAGCCCCGGGGGCGCACCCTATGGCTACACCTTC

abundance: once
len: 14
v_gene: TRBV7-8
d_gene: NA
j_gene: TRBJ2-2
CDR3aa: CASSSTSIAGELFF
CDR3nt: TGTGCCAGCAGCTCGACTAGTATCGCCGGGGAGCTGTTTTTT

abundance: NA
len: 18
v_gene: TRBV4-2
d_gene: NA
j_gene: TRBJ2-6
CDR3aa: CASSPPFRGESGANVLTF
CDR3nt: TGTGCCAGCAGCCCCCCCTTTAGGGGGGAGTCTGGGGCCAACGTCCTGACTTTC

abundance: NA
len: 11
v_gene: TRBV29-1
d_gene: NA
j_gene: TRBJ1-1
CDR3aa: CSVGGLAGAFF
CDR3nt: TGCAGCGTTGGCGGTTTGGCGGGAGCTTTCTTT

abundance: NA
len: 13
v_gene: TRBV25-1
d_gene: NA
j_gene: TRBJ2-5
CDR3aa: CASSPQNQETQYF
CDR3nt: TGTGCCAGCAGTCCCCAGAATCAAGAGACCCAGTACTTC

abundance: NA
len: 16
v_gene: TRBV7-8
d_gene: NA
j_gene: TRBJ1-3
CDR3aa: CASSSRRQLGGNTIYF
CDR3nt: TGTGCCAGCAGCTCTCGTCGACAGTTGGGTGGAAACACCATATATTTT

abundance: NA
len: 13
v_gene: TRBV6-5
d_gene: NA
j_gene: TRBJ2-1
CDR3aa: CASSYRENNEQFF
CDR3nt: TGTGCCAGCAGTTACCGGGAGAACAATGAGCAGTTCTTC

abundance: once
len: 15
v_gene: TRBV10-2
d_gene: TRBD2
j_gene: TRBJ2-3
CDR3aa: CASSDTSGGTDTQYF
CDR3nt: TGCGCCAGCAGTGACACTAGCGGGGGGACAGATACGCAGTATTTT

abundance: NA
len: 13
v_gene: TRBV10-2
d_gene: NA
j_gene: TRBJ1-2
CDR3aa: CASGGGGFYGYTF
CDR3nt: TGCGCCAGCGGAGGGGGGGGTTTCTATGGCTACACCTTC

abundance: NA
len: 13
v_gene: TRBV28
d_gene: NA
j_gene: TRBJ1-3
CDR3aa: CASSSGGENTIYF
CDR3nt: TGTGCCAGCAGTTCCGGGGGCGAAAACACCATATATTTT

abundance: NA
len: 15
v_gene: TRBV25-1
d_gene: NA
j_gene: TRBJ1-1
CDR3aa: CASRSLDSLNTEAFF
CDR3nt: TGTGCCAGCAGGTCCCTCGACAGTTTAAACACTGAAGCTTTCTTT

abundance: few
len: 13
v_gene: TRBV5-6
d_gene: NA
j_gene: TRBJ2-7
CDR3aa: CASSLLQGYEQYF
CDR3nt: TGTGCCAGCAGCTTGCTTCAGGGCTACGAGCAGTACTTC

abundance: NA
len: 16
v_gene: TRBV4-1
d_gene: TRBD1
j_gene: TRBJ2-2
CDR3aa: CASSQVGQVRAGELFF
CDR3nt: TGCGCCAGCAGCCAAGTTGGACAGGTCCGGGCCGGGGAGCTGTTTTTT

abundance: NA
len: 14
v_gene: TRBV29-1
d_gene: NA
j_gene: TRBJ1-4
CDR3aa: CSVQGYATNEKLFF
CDR3nt: TGCAGCGTGCAAGGGTATGCAACTAATGAAAAACTGTTTTTT

abundance: NA
len: 17
v_gene: TRBV10-3
d_gene: TRBD2
j_gene: TRBJ2-7
CDR3aa: CAISPGTSGSYTYEQYF
CDR3nt: TGTGCCATCAGTCCCGGGACTAGCGGGAGTTACACCTACGAGCAGTACTTC

abundance: once
len: 17
v_gene: TRBV19
d_gene: TRBD1
j_gene: TRBJ1-1
CDR3aa: CASSIADRAKMNTEAFF
CDR3nt: TGTGCCAGTAGTATAGCGGACAGGGCTAAAATGAACACTGAAGCTTTCTTT

abundance: NA
len: 13
v_gene: TRBV29-1
d_gene: NA
j_gene: TRBJ1-3
CDR3aa: CSARRPSGNTIYF
CDR3nt: TGCAGCGCCCGCCGACCCTCTGGAAACACCATATATTTT

abundance: NA
len: 15
v_gene: TRBV19
d_gene: NA
j_gene: TRBJ2-7
CDR3aa: CASMGIAESSYEQYF
CDR3nt: TGTGCCAGTATGGGTATAGCGGAGAGCTCCTACGAGCAGTACTTC

abundance: once
len: 14
v_gene: TRBV7-9
d_gene: NA
j_gene: TRBJ1-1
CDR3aa: CASSLTDMNTEAFF
CDR3nt: TGTGCCAGCAGCTTAACAGATATGAACACTGAAGCTTTCTTT